The entry below gives a single TCR beta chain sequence along with its context. Trimming pared 2 bases from V and 0 bases from J, leaving 11 bases between. The CDR3 runs 16 residues. Per the germline V gene, CDR1 is SGHTA and CDR2 is FQGNSA. Via MiXCR, TCRdb re-called the reads, giving one row per CDR3 protein. The table includes roughly 200,000 distinct CDR3 sequences, roughly 9.8% detected once. The sample originates from a study of T cell repertoires in cytomegalovirus infection. Study-level information: CMV infection plus the matching HLA type was flagged by public TCR beta signatures.

This TCR came from a human donor in good health (CMV status not recorded). Some clones in this sample may be carry-over from other donors' samples. This chain uses TRBV7-2 with TRBJ2-1; D unclear. The sequencing input was PBMCs. This chain's CDR3 is CASSLPTVGSYNEQFF. The CDR3 DNA sequence: TGTGCCAGCAGCTTACCGACCGTCGGCTCCTACAATGAGCAGTTCTTC.